One sample yielded the 25 T cell receptor beta chains listed below, sequenced in a study of response to subunit inactivated influenza vaccine. TCRdb reprocessed the RT-PCR reads with MiXCR, giving one entry per CDR3 protein. In the table there are 630,000 or so distinct CDR3 sequences, approximately 14% of which are singletons. Material: PBMCs from blood, obtained roughly 12 days after vaccination. The receptors shown here come from a man between 45 and 60 years old who received an inactivated influenza vaccine.

The table lists this clonotype with a few counts. This chain connects TRBV28 to TRBJ2-7; 9 bases map to TRBD2. Germline V lookup: CDR1 MDHEN, CDR2 SYDVKM. With 8 bases clipped from V and 1 base from J, the junction kept 9 bases outside the gene matches. The CDR3 consists of 15 residues. The CDR3 nucleotides are TGTGCCAGCCTAGAGGGGCGGGAGGGTTCCTACGAGCAGTACTTC. Its translation: CASLEGREGSYEQYF.

The chain employs TRBV12-3 or TRBV12-4 and TRBJ1-2; tentatively, D is TRBD1 (5 bases). The CDR3 has 13 amino acids. Trimming took off 3 bases at V and 3 bases at J, with 8 bases between the two ends. The CDR3 sequence is CASSFAGDYGYTF. The CDR3 nucleotides are TGTGCCAGCAGTTTTGCGGGGGACTATGGCTACACCTTC.

The chain employs TRBV29-1 and TRBJ2-1, with D perhaps assigned TRBD1 or TRBD2 (5 bases each). This CDR3 spans 12 amino acids. The germline CDR1 and CDR2 sequences are SQVTM and ANQGSEA. V lost 6 bases and J lost 7, with 13 bases in between. CDR3 region: CSVPGALNEQFF. CDR3 DNA: TGCAGCGTCCCCGGGGCTCTAAATGAGCAGTTCTTC.

The chain has TRBV11-2 and TRBJ2-7; D is perhaps TRBD1 or TRBD2 (5 bases each). Germline values: CDR1 SGHAT, CDR2 FQNNGV. The CDR3 is 15 residues long. Trimming pared 2 bases from V and 2 bases from J, leaving 13 bases between. The CDR3 bases are TGTGCCAGCAGCTTAATCGGGACCTCTACCTACGAGCAGTACTTC. It is translated as CASSLIGTSTYEQYF.

At least ten counts were recorded for this clonotype. The V gene is TRBV25-1, the J gene TRBJ2-1, with 7 nucleotides matching TRBD1. The CDR3 sequence is 14 residues long. With 3 bases clipped from V and 6 bases from J, the junction kept 5 bases outside the gene matches. CDR1 and CDR2 (germline): MGHDK, SYGVNS. CDR3 bases: TGTGCCAGCAGTGACTCGGGACAGCTCAATGAGCAGTTCTTC. This codes for CASSDSGQLNEQFF.

About this clonotype itself: The junction does not match germline at one end; this may be a read error. This sequence joins TRBV12-3 or TRBV12-4 and TRBJ2-2; D might be TRBD2 (7 bases). CDR3 length equals 17 residues. The CDR3 DNA reads as TGTGGCAGCAGTTTTATGGGCGGGGGCTCAAACCCCGGGGAGCTGTTTTTT. Its translation is CGSSFMGGGSNPGELFF.

The chain employs TRBV5-1 and TRBJ2-5; D is uncertain. The CDR3 totals 14 residues. Germline assignment: CDR1 SGHRS and CDR2 YFSETQ. Between the trimmed V and J ends, which lost 4 bases and 3 bases, there was a span of 13 bases. The CDR3 nucleotides are TGCGCCAGCAGCCCGACCGTTGCCAAAGAGACCCAGTACTTC. As protein: CASSPTVAKETQYF.

This clonotype occurred a few times. The rearrangement uses TRBV11-3 and TRBJ2-1; a possible D gene is TRBD2 (6 bases). The germline CDR1 and CDR2 sequences are SGHNT and YENEEA. The CDR3 covers 14 residues. V lost 2 bases and J 16 bases, leaving 21 bases between the germline ends. The CDR3 sequence: CASSLNPHTRTIFF. The DNA of the CDR3 is TGTGCCAGCAGCTTAAACCCCCATACCCGGACTATCTTCTTC.

This clonotype has only a few counts. The chain joins TRBV12-3 or TRBV12-4 to TRBJ2-5, with TRBD1 identical over 11 bases. CDR3 size: 15 residues. Trimming removed 5 bases from V and 5 bases from J; junction bases left unmatched: 7. The CDR3 DNA sequence: TGTGCCAGCAGTCGGGACAGGGGGGTGTTGGAGACCCAGTACTTC. Its protein is CASSRDRGVLETQYF.

The genes are TRBV6-1 and TRBJ1-6, with D perhaps matching TRBD1 (5 bases). Germline loops: CDR1 MNHNS, CDR2 SASEGT. V was cut by 2 bases and J by 5 bases, with 13 bases left in between. This CDR3 contains 16 residues. The chain's CDR3 is CASSERDGSNNSPLHF. The CDR3 DNA is TGTGCCAGCAGTGAACGGGACGGAAGTAATAATTCACCCCTCCACTTT.

In this sample, this clonotype turned up a few times. V is TRBV28 and J is TRBJ2-3; TRBD1 is a possible D gene (6 bases). CDR1 is MDHEN and CDR2 is SYDVKM in the germline V gene. The CDR3 covers 15 residues. V lost 4 bases to trimming and J lost 4 bases, with 15 bases between them. CDR3 loop: CASSSTGYNADTQYF. The CDR3 DNA sequence: TGTGCCAGCAGTTCGACAGGTTATAACGCAGATACGCAGTATTTT.

The J gene is TRBJ2-5, the V gene TRBV12-3 or TRBV12-4, with D perhaps TRBD2 (5 bases). This CDR3 region has 12 residues. The ends were cut back, 3 bases at V and 10 bases at J, with 12 bases in the middle. CDR3 nucleotides: TGTGCCAGCAGTTTTCGACCCGAGGGCCAGTACTTC. It encodes CASSFRPEGQYF.

This clonotype appeared many times. This rearrangement joins TRBV6-2 or TRBV6-3 to TRBJ2-1, with D possibly being TRBD1 or TRBD2 (7 bases each). The CDR3 runs to 19 residues. Trimming shortened V by 6 bases and J by 0 bases, and 24 bases separated the two germline ends. Germline CDR1 reads MNHEY; CDR2 reads SVGEGT. CDR3 amino acids: CASRPGGGRRRGSYNEQFF. CDR3 in DNA: TGTGCCAGCAGACCAGGGGGGGGGCGTCGCCGTGGCTCCTACAATGAGCAGTTCTTC.

This clonotype has at least ten counts. The V gene is TRBV29-1, the J gene TRBJ2-5; no clear D. Germline V CDR1 and CDR2: SQVTM, ANQGSEA. The CDR3 totals 12 residues. The V and J ends lost 5 bases and 2 bases respectively, with 9 bases between them. Here the CDR3 DNA reads TGCAGCGTTCGGACGATGCAAGAGACCCAGTACTTC. This encodes CSVRTMQETQYF.

This clonotype was found a few times. The J gene is TRBJ2-1, the V gene TRBV5-6; either TRBD1 or TRBD2 may fit D (5 bases each). The CDR3 is made up of 16 amino acids. V was pared by 0 bases and J by 3 bases, with 13 bases between. Germline V CDR1 and CDR2: SGHDT, YYEEEE. The CDR3 here is CASSLGGDRLYNEQFF. CDR3 sequence (DNA): TGTGCCAGCAGCTTGGGAGGGGACCGCCTCTACAATGAGCAGTTCTTC.

The rearrangement joins TRBV4-3 to TRBJ1-1, with no clear D. The CDR3 length is 14 residues. Trimming shortened V by 0 bases and J by 7 bases, and 12 bases separated the two germline ends. Per the germline V gene, CDR1 is LGHNA and CDR2 is YSLEER. CDR3 in amino acids: CASSQDSWRDEAFF. The CDR3 nucleotides are TGCGCCAGCAGCCAAGATTCTTGGAGAGATGAAGCTTTCTTT.

This clonotype appeared a few times. J is TRBJ2-7 and V is TRBV6-5; perhaps D is TRBD1 or TRBD2 (5 bases each). V lost 2 bases and J lost 5, with 19 bases in between. CDR3 size: 16 residues. Germline values: CDR1 MNHEY, CDR2 SVGAGI. This CDR3 is CASSYGTGPLADEQYF. As DNA, the CDR3 is TGTGCCAGCAGTTACGGGACGGGCCCCCTGGCCGACGAGCAGTACTTC.

The sample holds a few counts of this clonotype. This chain joins TRBV5-1 and TRBJ2-5; D may be TRBD1 (6 bases). CDR1 is SGHRS, CDR2 YFSETQ, per germline. The CDR3 covers 13 residues. V lost 5 bases and J 1 base, leaving 9 bases between the germline ends. The CDR3 coding sequence is TGCGCCAGCAGGGAGACAGGCCAAGAGACCCAGTACTTC. As protein: CASRETGQETQYF.

In its sample, this clonotype was seen a few times. The chain carries TRBV6-5 and TRBJ1-2, with a possible D match to TRBD1 (5 bases). Germline CDR1 MNHEY, CDR2 SVGAGI. The V gene lost 5 bases and the J gene lost 4 bases, with 17 bases spanning the gap. CDR3 length equals 15 residues. CDR3 coding DNA: TGTGCCAGCAGTCTCGAAACTCAGGGAGGCTATGGCTACACCTTC. It specifies CASSLETQGGYGYTF.

V gene TRBV11-2 combines with J gene TRBJ2-3; D ambiguous. From germline, CDR1 is SGHAT and CDR2 FQNNGV. CDR3 length: 11 amino acids. The V gene lost 1 base and the J gene lost 7 bases, with 3 bases spanning the gap. CDR3 amino acids: CASSLVHTQYF. Here the CDR3 DNA reads TGTGCCAGCAGCTTAGTCCATACGCAGTATTTT.

This clonotype was detected only a few times. This chain joins TRBV12-3 or TRBV12-4 and TRBJ2-5; the D is unclear. V shed 4 bases and J shed 2 bases, with 8 bases lying between them. The CDR3 sequence is 13 residues long. CDR3 sequence: CASSYGSQETQYF. CDR3 nucleotide sequence: TGTGCCAGCAGTTACGGGTCTCAAGAGACCCAGTACTTC.

This clonotype has just a few counts. DNA for the CDR3: TGCGCCAGCAGCTTGGAACAGGGGGCTGAAAACATTCAGTACTTC. Translation gives CASSLEQGAENIQYF. The V and J genes are TRBV5-1 and TRBJ2-4; 9 bases line up with TRBD1. J lost 5 bases, V lost 0 bases, and 3 bases had no gene match. The CDR3 extends over 15 amino acids. Looked up from germline, CDR1 is SGHRS and CDR2 is YFSETQ.

This clonotype was picked up a small number of times. The chain has TRBV3-1 and TRBJ1-2; 7 bases fit TRBD1. Germline trimming cut 6 bases from V and 9 bases from J; bases unmatched to any gene: 13. CDR3 size: 14 residues. Germline V gene sequence: CDR1 LGHDT, CDR2 YNNKEL (reference sequence). CDR3 sequence reads: CASSQDPDRASYTF. The CDR3 region has the DNA TGTGCCAGCAGTCAGGATCCCGACAGGGCCAGCTACACCTTC.

This clonotype has at least ten counts. The J gene is TRBJ1-2, the V gene TRBV24-1, with TRBD1 matching 8 bases. CDR1 and CDR2 (germline): KGHDR, SFDVKD. The CDR3 loop spans 15 amino acids. V trimming: 3 bases; J trimming: 2 bases; junction bases outside the gene matches: 4. In DNA, the CDR3 is TGTGCCACCAGTGATCGGGACAGGTTAAACTATGGCTACACCTTC. Translation: CATSDRDRLNYGYTF.

The J gene is TRBJ2-1, the V gene TRBV7-2, with D unclear. Trimming pared 0 bases from V and 1 base from J, leaving 10 bases between. Germline CDR1 reads SGHTA; CDR2 reads FQGNSA. The CDR3 spans 16 residues. The CDR3 DNA is TGTGCCAGCAGCTTAGCGTGGGCATTATCCTACAATGAGCAGTTCTTC. It yields the protein CASSLAWALSYNEQFF.